This TCR beta chain was captured by sequencing in a study of blood T cell repertoires in COVID-19. As for the study in general: Sites across the United States, Italy and Spain contributed samples from acute and convalescent COVID-19.

The V and J ends lost 5 bases and 5 bases, in that order; junction bases with no gene match: 13. The length of the CDR3 is 17 residues. In germline, CDR1 is LNHDA, CDR2 SQIVND (reference sequence). As processed by the authors: Reference gene primer amplification yielded estimated nucleated cell counts. Here immunoSEQ multiplex PCR was the method, and the copy in TCRdb shows in-frame clones only, minus some. The D gene and trimming were derived from the DNA, and the V and J assignments and clone size from that table. The sample gives 61,000 or so clones, about four fifths of which show up once; approximately 3.5% is in the top ten.

This sequence originates from a woman of 80 years or more with acute or convalescent COVID-19. Sequencing was done on a sample of peripheral blood. This rearrangement joins TRBV19 to TRBJ2-1, with 9 nucleotides matching TRBD2. CDR3 sequence reads: CASSPFRAGGSNNEQFF. For the CDR3, the DNA is TGTGCCAGTAGTCCCTTTCGGGCGGGAGGGTCTAACAATGAGCAGTTCTTC. The whole variable domain, filled in from reference TRBV19 and TRBJ2-1, reads DGGITQSPKYLFRKEGQNVTLSCEQNLNHDAMYWYRQDPGQGLRLIYYSQIVNDFQKGDIAEGYSVSREKKESFPLTVTSAQKNPTAFYLCASSPFRAGGSNNEQFFGPGTRLTVL.